One and the same sample provided the 9 T cell receptor beta chains below, sequenced in a study of T cell clones after liver transplantation (dated by TCRdb to the late 2010s). Libraries were prepared through the immunoSEQ multiplex PCR assay. TCRdb holds this immuneACCESS table with in-frame rearrangements only. Some clones are missing; in checked studies, unresolved V genes explain under half, and the rest has no known cause. The sample table records tens of thousands of clones; roughly 85% of these occur just once. The top ten constitute around 0.5% of the sample. The input for sequencing was CD4+ T cells from blood, taken approximately 3.5 years after liver transplant. These receptors were collected from a human patient who received a liver transplant. Donor T cells from the graft may be present among the T cells after a transplant.

This chain uses TRBV5-1 with TRBJ2-2; 12 bases are a match to TRBD1. The CDR3 has 18 amino acids. Trimming cost V 6 bases and J 0 bases; bases outside gene matches: 9. Germline V gene sequence: CDR1 SGHRS, CDR2 YFSETQ. The CDR3 sequence is CASTAPGQGASNTGELFF. CDR3 coding DNA: TGCGCCAGCACCGCGCCGGGACAGGGGGCTTCGAACACCGGGGAGCTGTTTTTT.

The genes are TRBV7-9 and TRBJ2-3, with a tentative D call TRBD1 (6 bases). The V gene's germline CDR1 is SEHNR and CDR2 FQNEAQ (reference sequence). Trimming cost V 3 bases and J 6 bases, with 13 bases left between them. CDR3 length equals 14 residues. The CDR3, as DNA: TGTGCCAGCAGCTTCCAGGGGCCCGAGGATACGCAGTATTTT. Protein: CASSFQGPEDTQYF.

The chain has TRBV28 and TRBJ1-4; D call uncertain. Trimming pared 4 bases from V and 5 bases from J, leaving 8 bases between. CDR1 is MDHEN, CDR2 SYDVKM, per germline. The CDR3 contains 13 residues. CDR3 residues: CASSYLGNEKLFF. The CDR3 DNA reads as TGTGCCAGCAGTTATTTGGGCAATGAAAAACTGTTTTTT.

The chain carries TRBV5-6 and TRBJ2-3; 9 nucleotides match TRBD1. This CDR3 has 16 residues. Germline V gene lookup returns CDR1 SGHDT and CDR2 YYEEEE. Trimming cost V 6 bases and J 1 base; bases outside gene matches: 9. The CDR3: CASIWMGDRGTDTQYF. The CDR3 DNA is TGTGCCAGCATCTGGATGGGGGACAGGGGCACAGATACGCAGTATTTT.

The chain recombines TRBV2 with TRBJ2-7; D gene uncertain. This CDR3 comprises 11 residues. Germline-derived CDR1 and CDR2 are SNHLY and FYNNEI. Deletions cut 6 bases from V and 3 bases from J, with 6 bases between. CDR3 sequence reads: CASRTDYEQYF. The CDR3 DNA reads as TGTGCCAGCAGAACAGACTACGAGCAGTACTTC. Looking up the rest from reference TRBV2 and TRBJ2-7 gives the full variable domain: EPEVTQTPSHQVTQMGQEVILRCVPISNHLYFYWYRQILGQKVEFLVSFYNNEISEKSEIFDDQFSVERPDGSNFTLKIRSTKLEDSAMYFCASRTDYEQYFGPGTRLTVT.

The J gene is TRBJ2-2, the V gene TRBV7-2; 7 nucleotides align to TRBD2. The trim removed 1 base at V and 5 bases at J, leaving 7 bases unmatched. Germline V gives CDR1 SGHTA, CDR2 FQGNSA. The CDR3 is 16 amino acids. CDR3 in amino acids: CASSLVAGVRTGELFF. In DNA form, the CDR3 reads TGTGCCAGCAGCTTAGTGGCGGGAGTAAGGACCGGGGAGCTGTTTTTT.

The chain is built from TRBV6-5 and TRBJ1-2, with D possibly TRBD1 on 6 matching bases. V gave up 7 bases and J gave up 0 bases, with 12 bases separating them. The CDR3 has 14 residues. Germline CDR1 and CDR2: MNHEY and SVGAGI. CDR3 protein: CASKKRDTNYGYTF. In DNA form, the CDR3 reads TGTGCCAGCAAGAAACGGGACACTAACTATGGCTACACCTTC.

This clone was seen once. The chain employs TRBV27 and TRBJ2-3, with 12 nucleotides matching TRBD1. This CDR3 is 24 amino acids long. The V segment lost 4 bases and the J segment 2 bases; nucleotides outside the gene matches: 28. Germline V gene lookup returns CDR1 MNHEY and CDR2 SMNVEV (reference sequence). In DNA, the CDR3 is TGTGCCAGCAGTTCAAGCCGGGACAGGGGGCTAATTGAAAGAGTCCCCACCCCCACAGATACGCAGTATTTT. Amino acids: CASSSSRDRGLIERVPTPTDTQYF.

The J gene is TRBJ2-4, the V gene TRBV28; the match to TRBD1 covers 9 bases. The CDR3 is 15 residues long. Per germline, CDR1 MDHEN and CDR2 SYDVKM. The V and J ends lost 10 bases and 2 bases, in that order; junction bases with no gene match: 9. The CDR3 here is CATYRTGVTKNIQYF. The CDR3 nucleotides read TGTGCCACCTACAGGACAGGGGTTACCAAAAACATTCAGTACTTC.